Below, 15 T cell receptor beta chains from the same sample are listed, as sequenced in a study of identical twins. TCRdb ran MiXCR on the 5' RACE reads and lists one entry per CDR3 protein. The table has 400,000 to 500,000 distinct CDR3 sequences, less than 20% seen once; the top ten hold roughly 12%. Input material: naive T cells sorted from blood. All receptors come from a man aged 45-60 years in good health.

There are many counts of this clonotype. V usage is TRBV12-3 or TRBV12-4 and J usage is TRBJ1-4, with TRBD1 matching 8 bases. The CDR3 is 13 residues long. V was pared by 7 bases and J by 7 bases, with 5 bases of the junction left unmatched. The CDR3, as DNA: TGTGCCAGCACCCAGGGGGCGGGTGAAAAACTGTTTTTT. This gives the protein CASTQGAGEKLFF.

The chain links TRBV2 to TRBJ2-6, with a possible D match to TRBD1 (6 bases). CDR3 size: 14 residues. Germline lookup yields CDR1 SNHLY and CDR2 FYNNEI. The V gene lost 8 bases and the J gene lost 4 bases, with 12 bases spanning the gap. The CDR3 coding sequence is TGTGCCAGCGGAGACAGGACGGGGGCCAACGTCCTGACTTTC. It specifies CASGDRTGANVLTF.

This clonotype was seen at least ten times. CDR3 loop: CSVEVQGDSYNEQFF. The CDR3 DNA reads as TGCAGCGTTGAAGTTCAGGGGGACTCCTACAATGAGCAGTTCTTC. The chain has TRBV29-1 and TRBJ2-1, with TRBD1 matching 7 bases. CDR3 size: 15 residues. V shed 1 base and J 0 bases; nucleotides not matched to a gene: 3. CDR1 is SQVTM and CDR2 is ANQGSEA in the germline V gene.

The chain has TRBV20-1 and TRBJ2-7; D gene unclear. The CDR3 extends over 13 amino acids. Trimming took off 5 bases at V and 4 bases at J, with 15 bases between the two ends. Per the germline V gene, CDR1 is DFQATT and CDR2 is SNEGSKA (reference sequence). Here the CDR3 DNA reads TGCAGTGCTGTCCCCCCATATCCTTACGAGCAGTACTTC. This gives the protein CSAVPPYPYEQYF.

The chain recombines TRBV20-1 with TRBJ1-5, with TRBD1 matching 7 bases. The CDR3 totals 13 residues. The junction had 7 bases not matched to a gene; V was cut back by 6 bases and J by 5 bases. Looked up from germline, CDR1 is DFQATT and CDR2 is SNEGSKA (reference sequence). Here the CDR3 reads CSASGQAHQPQHF. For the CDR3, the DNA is TGCAGTGCAAGTGGACAGGCTCATCAGCCCCAGCATTTT.

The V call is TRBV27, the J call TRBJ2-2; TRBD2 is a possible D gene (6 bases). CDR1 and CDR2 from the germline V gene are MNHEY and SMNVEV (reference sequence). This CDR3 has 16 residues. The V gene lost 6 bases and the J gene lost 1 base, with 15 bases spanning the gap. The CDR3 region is CASRSTWRVNTGELFF. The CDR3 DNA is TGTGCCAGCAGATCGACGTGGAGGGTGAACACCGGGGAGCTGTTTTTT.

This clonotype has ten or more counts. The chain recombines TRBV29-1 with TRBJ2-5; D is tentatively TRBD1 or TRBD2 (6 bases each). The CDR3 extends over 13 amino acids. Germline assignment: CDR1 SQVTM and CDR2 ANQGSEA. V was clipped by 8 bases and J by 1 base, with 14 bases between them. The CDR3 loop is CSTSRDTQETQYF. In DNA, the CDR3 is TGCAGCACCTCGCGGGACACCCAAGAGACCCAGTACTTC. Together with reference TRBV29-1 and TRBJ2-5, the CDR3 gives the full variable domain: SAVISQKPSRDICQRGTSLTIQCQVDSQVTMMFWYRQQPGQSLTLIATANQGSEATYESGFVIDKFPISRPNLTFSTLTVSNMSPEDSSIYLCSTSRDTQETQYFGPGTRLLVL.

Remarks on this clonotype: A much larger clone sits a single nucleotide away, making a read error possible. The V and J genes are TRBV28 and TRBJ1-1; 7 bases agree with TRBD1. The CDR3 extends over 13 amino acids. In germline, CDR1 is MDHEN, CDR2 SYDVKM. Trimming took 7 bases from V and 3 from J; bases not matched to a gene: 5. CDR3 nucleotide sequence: TGTGCCAGCACATGGCAGGGGGACACTGAAGCTTTCTTT. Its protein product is CASTWQGDTEAFF.

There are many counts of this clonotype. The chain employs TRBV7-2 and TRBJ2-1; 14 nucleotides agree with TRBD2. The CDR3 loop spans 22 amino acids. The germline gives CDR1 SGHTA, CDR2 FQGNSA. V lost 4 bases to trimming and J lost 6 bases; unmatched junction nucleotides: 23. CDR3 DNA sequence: TGTGCCAGCAGCTGGAGAAGGACTAGCGGGGGGTCCCGATATCCGTCGAGCAATGAGCAGTTCTTC. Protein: CASSWRRTSGGSRYPSSNEQFF.

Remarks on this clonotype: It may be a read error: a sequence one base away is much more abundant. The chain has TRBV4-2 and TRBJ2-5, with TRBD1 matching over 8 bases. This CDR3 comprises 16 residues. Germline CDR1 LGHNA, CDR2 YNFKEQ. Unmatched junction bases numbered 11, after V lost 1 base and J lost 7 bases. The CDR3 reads CASSQGIDRGRVTQYF. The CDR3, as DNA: TGTGCCAGCAGCCAAGGAATAGACAGGGGACGGGTGACCCAGTACTTC.

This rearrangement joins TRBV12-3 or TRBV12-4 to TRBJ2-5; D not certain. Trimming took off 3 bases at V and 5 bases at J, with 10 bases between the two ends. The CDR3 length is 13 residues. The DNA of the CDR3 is TGTGCCAGCAGTTTGTGGGGATCCGAGACCCAGTACTTC. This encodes CASSLWGSETQYF.

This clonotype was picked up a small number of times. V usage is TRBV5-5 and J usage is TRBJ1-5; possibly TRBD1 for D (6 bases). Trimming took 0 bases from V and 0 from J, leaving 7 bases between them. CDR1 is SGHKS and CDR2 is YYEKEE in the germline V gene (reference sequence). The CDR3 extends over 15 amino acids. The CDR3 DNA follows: TGTGCCAGCAGCTTGGAACAGGGTAGCAATCAGCCCCAGCATTTT. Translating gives CASSLEQGSNQPQHF.

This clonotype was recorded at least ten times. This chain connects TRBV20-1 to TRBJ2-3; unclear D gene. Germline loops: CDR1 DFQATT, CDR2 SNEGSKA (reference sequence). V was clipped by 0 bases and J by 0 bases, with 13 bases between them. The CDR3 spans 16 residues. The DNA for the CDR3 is TGCAGTGCTAGAGATGGGAATTACCCTAGCACAGATACGCAGTATTTT. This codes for CSARDGNYPSTDTQYF.

CDR3 coding DNA: TGCAGCGTTGGGGACAGGGTTGGAAACACCATATATTTT. Protein sequence: CSVGDRVGNTIYF. The J gene is TRBJ1-3, the V gene TRBV29-1, with 9 bases matching TRBD1. CDR1 is SQVTM, CDR2 ANQGSEA, per germline. The CDR3 consists of 13 residues. V shed 4 bases and J 3 bases; nucleotides not matched to a gene: 1.

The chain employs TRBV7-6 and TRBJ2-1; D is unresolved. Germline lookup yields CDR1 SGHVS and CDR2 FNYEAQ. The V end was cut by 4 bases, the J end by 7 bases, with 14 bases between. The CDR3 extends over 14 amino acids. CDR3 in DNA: TGTGCCAGCAGCTCTAGGAACTTCCTGAATGAGCAGTTCTTC. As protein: CASSSRNFLNEQFF.